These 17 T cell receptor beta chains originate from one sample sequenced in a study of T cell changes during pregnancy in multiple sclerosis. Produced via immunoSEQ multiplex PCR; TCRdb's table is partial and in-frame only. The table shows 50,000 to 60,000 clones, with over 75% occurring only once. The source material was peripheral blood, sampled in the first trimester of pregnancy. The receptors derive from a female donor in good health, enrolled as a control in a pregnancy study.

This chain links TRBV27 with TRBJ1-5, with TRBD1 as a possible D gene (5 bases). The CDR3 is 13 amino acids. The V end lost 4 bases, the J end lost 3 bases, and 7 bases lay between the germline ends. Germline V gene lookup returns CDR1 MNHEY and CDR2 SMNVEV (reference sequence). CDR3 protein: CASSWGYNQPQHF. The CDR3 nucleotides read TGTGCCAGCAGTTGGGGCTACAATCAGCCCCAGCATTTT.

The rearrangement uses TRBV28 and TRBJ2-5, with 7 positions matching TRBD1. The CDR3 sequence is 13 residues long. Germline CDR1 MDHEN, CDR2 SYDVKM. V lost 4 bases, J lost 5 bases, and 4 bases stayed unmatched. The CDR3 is CASSSGGGETQYF. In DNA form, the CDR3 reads TGTGCCAGCAGTTCAGGGGGTGGGGAGACCCAGTACTTC.

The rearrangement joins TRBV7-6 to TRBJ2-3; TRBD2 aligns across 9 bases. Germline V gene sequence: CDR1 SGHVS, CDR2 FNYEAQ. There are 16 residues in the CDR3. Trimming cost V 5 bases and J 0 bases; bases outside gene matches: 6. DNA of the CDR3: TGTGCCAGCAGCCCATTTAGCGGGGGTAGCACAGATACGCAGTATTTT. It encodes CASSPFSGGSTDTQYF.

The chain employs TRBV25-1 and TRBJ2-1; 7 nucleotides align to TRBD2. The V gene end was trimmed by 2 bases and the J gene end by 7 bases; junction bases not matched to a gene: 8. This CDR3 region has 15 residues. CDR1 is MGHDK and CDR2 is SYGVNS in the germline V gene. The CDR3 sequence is CASSEQGGIGNEQFF. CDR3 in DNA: TGTGCCAGCAGTGAACAGGGAGGGATAGGGAATGAGCAGTTCTTC.

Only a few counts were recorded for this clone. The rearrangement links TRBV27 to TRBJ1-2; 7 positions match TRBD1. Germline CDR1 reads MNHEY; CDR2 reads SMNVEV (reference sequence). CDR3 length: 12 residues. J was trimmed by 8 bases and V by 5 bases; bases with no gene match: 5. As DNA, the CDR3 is TGTGCCAGCAGTCTAACAGGGGACGGCTACACCTTC. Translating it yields CASSLTGDGYTF.

The CDR3 DNA sequence: TGTGCCAGCAGCTCAGACGCTTCAGGTTACTATGGCTACACCTTC. This sequence encodes CASSSDASGYYGYTF. The chain joins TRBV7-2 to TRBJ1-2; D gene ambiguous. The CDR3 spans 15 residues. The germline gives CDR1 SGHTA, CDR2 FQGNSA. V lost 4 bases and J lost 3, with 15 bases in between. Supplemented by reference TRBV7-2 and TRBJ1-2, the full variable domain reads GAGVSQSPSNKVTEKGKDVELRCDPISGHTALYWYRQSLGQGLEFLIYFQGNSAPDKSGLPSDRFSAERTGGSVSTLTIQRTQQEDSAVYLCASSSDASGYYGYTFGSGTRLTVV.

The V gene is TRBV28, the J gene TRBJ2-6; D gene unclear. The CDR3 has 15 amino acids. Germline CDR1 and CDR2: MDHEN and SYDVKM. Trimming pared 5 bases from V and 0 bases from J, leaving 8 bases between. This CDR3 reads CASSLSLSGANVLTF. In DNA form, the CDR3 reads TGTGCCAGCAGTCTAAGTCTCTCTGGGGCCAACGTCCTGACTTTC.

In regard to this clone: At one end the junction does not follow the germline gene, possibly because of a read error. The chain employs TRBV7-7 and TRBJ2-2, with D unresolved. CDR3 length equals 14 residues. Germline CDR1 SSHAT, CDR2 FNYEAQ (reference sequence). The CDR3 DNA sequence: TGTGCTAGCAGCTTGGCCACGAACACCGGGGAGCTGTTTTTT. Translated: CASSLATNTGELFF.

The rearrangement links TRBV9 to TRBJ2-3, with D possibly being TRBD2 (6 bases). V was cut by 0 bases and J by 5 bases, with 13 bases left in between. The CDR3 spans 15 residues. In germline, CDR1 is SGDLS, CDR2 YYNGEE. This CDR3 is CASSVAGTRLDTQYF. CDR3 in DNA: TGTGCCAGCAGCGTAGCAGGGACTCGGTTAGATACGCAGTATTTT. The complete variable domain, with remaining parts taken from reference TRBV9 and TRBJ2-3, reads DSGVTQTPKHLITATGQRVTLRCSPRSGDLSVYWYQQSLDQGLQFLIQYYNGEERAKGNILERFSAQQFPDLHSELNLSSLELGDSALYFCASSVAGTRLDTQYFGPGTRLTVL.

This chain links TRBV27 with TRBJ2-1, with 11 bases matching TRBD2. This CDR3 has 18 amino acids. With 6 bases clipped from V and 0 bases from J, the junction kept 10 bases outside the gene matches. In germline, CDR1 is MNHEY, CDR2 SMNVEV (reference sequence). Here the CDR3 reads CASRPGLAVLSSYNEQFF. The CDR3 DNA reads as TGTGCCAGCAGACCGGGACTAGCGGTTCTTAGCTCCTACAATGAGCAGTTCTTC.

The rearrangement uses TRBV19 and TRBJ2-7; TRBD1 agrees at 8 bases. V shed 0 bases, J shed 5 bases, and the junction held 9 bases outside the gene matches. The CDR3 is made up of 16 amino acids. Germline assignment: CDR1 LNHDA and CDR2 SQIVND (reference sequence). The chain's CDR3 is CASSIESRRGLNEQYF. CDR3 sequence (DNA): TGTGCCAGTAGTATAGAATCCCGCAGGGGGCTGAACGAGCAGTACTTC.

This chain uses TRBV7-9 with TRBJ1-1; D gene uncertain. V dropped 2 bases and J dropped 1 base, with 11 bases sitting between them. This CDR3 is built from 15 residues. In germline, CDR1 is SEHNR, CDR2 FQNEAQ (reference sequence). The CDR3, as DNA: TGTGCCAGCAGCTTAAGTCTGGGGAGGAACACTGAAGCTTTCTTT. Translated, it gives CASSLSLGRNTEAFF.

CDR3 residues: CASSVRDRSYEQYF. In DNA, the CDR3 is TGTGCCAGCAGCGTACGGGACAGATCCTACGAGCAGTACTTC. The chain has TRBV9 and TRBJ2-7; 7 nucleotides align to TRBD1. In germline, CDR1 is SGDLS, CDR2 YYNGEE. The CDR3 loop spans 14 amino acids. Losses at the gene ends were 1 base for V and 1 base for J; bases not matched to a gene: 2.

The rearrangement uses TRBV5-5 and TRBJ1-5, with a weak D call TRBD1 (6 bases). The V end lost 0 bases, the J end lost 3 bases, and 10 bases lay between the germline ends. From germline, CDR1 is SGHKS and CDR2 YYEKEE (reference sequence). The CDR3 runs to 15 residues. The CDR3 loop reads CASSLADSHNQPQHF. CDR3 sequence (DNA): TGTGCCAGCAGCTTGGCGGACAGCCACAATCAGCCCCAGCATTTT. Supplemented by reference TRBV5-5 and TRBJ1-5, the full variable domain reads DAGVTQSPTHLIKTRGQQVTLRCSPISGHKSVSWYQQVLGQGPQFIFQYYEKEERGRGNFPDRFSARQFPNYSSELNVNALLLGDSALYLCASSLADSHNQPQHFGDGTRLSIL.

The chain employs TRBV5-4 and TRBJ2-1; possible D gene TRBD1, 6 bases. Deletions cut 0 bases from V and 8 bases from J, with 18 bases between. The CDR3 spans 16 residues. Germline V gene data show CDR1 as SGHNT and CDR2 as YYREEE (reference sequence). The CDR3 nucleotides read TGTGCCAGCAGCTTGGAGCAGGGGCGACCCGTGCATGAGCAGTTCTTC. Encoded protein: CASSLEQGRPVHEQFF.

CDR3 in DNA: TGCAGCGTCGGCGACAGTGTCTACGAGCAGTACTTC. It is translated as CSVGDSVYEQYF. The chain recombines TRBV29-1 with TRBJ2-7, with D possibly being TRBD1 (5 bases). Germline CDR1 SQVTM, CDR2 ANQGSEA. Trimming pared 6 bases from V and 3 bases from J, leaving 12 bases between. This CDR3 has 12 amino acids.

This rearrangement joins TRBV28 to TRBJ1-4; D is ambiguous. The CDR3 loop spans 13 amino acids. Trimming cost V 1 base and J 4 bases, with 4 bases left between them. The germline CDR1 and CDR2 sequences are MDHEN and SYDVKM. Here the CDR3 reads CASSLYSNEKLFF. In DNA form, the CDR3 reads TGTGCCAGCAGTTTATACAGTAATGAAAAACTGTTTTTT.